Listed here are 24 T cell receptor beta chains from one sample, sequenced in a study of cytomegalovirus exposure and HLA in healthy donors. PCR used 60 Vbeta primers and 13 Jbeta primers. Libraries were prepared by immunoSEQ multiplex PCR; TCRdb keeps only in-frame clonotypes and omits some of them. This repertoire shows 150,000 to 200,000 clones, roughly 80% found once; its top ten account for 0.96%. Sequenced sample: PBMCs. These receptors came from a girl aged 2-9 years in good health and CMV-seropositive.

The chain combines TRBV30 with TRBJ2-5; 10 bases are a match to TRBD2. V dropped 4 bases and J dropped 4; count of bases not matched to a gene: 12. The CDR3 length is 16 residues. Per the germline V gene, CDR1 is GTSNPN and CDR2 is SVGIG (reference sequence). CDR3 protein: CAWTEPGLAFGETQYF. CDR3 nucleotide sequence: TGTGCCTGGACCGAGCCGGGACTAGCGTTCGGAGAGACCCAGTACTTC. Complete variable domain (other parts from reference TRBV30 and TRBJ2-5): SQTIHQWPATLVQPVGSPLSLECTVEGTSNPNLYWYRQAAGRGLQLLFYSVGIGQISSEVPQNLSASRPQDRQFILSSKKLLLSDSGFYLCAWTEPGLAFGETQYFGPGTRLLVL.

The CDR3 reads CASSTPGTGGTEAFF. The CDR3, as DNA: TGTGCCAGCAGTACTCCCGGGACAGGGGGTACTGAAGCTTTCTTT. The chain combines TRBV6-8 with TRBJ1-1, with TRBD1 matching over 11 bases. Trimming cost V 5 bases and J 5 bases; bases outside gene matches: 7. The CDR3 has 15 residues. Germline CDR1 is MNHGY and CDR2 is SAAAGT.

This rearrangement joins TRBV5-4 to TRBJ2-1; 15 positions agree with TRBD2. CDR3 length: 16 residues. The junction had 5 bases not matched to a gene; V was cut back by 4 bases and J by 6 bases. The germline gives CDR1 SGHNT, CDR2 YYREEE (reference sequence). The CDR3 sequence: CASSAPGLAGGNEQFF. For the CDR3, the DNA is TGTGCCAGCAGCGCCCCGGGACTAGCGGGAGGCAATGAGCAGTTCTTC.

The count of this clone is one. This sequence joins TRBV11-3 and TRBJ2-5; 8 bases fit TRBD1. The CDR3 contains 14 residues. V was pared by 5 bases and J by 4 bases, with 6 bases of the junction left unmatched. Germline V gene data show CDR1 as SGHNT and CDR2 as YENEEA. CDR3 region: CASSHLGQGETQYF. The CDR3 bases are TGTGCCAGCAGCCACCTCGGACAGGGAGAGACCCAGTACTTC.

This clone was detected only once. The gene calls are TRBV30 and TRBJ2-7, with TRBD1 matching 8 bases. This CDR3 has 15 residues. In germline, CDR1 is GTSNPN, CDR2 SVGIG (reference sequence). After removal of 2 bases from V and 3 bases from J, the junction contained 9 bases not matched to a gene. CDR3 in amino acids: CAWSIQGAVDYEQYF. The CDR3 coding sequence is TGTGCCTGGAGTATTCAGGGGGCGGTTGACTACGAGCAGTACTTC. Together with reference TRBV30 and TRBJ2-7, the CDR3 gives the full variable domain: SQTIHQWPATLVQPVGSPLSLECTVEGTSNPNLYWYRQAAGRGLQLLFYSVGIGQISSEVPQNLSASRPQDRQFILSSKKLLLSDSGFYLCAWSIQGAVDYEQYFGPGTRLTVT.

CDR3 nucleotides: TGTGCCAGCAGGCCCCCGGGGAATGAAGCTTTCTTT. Residues: CASRPPGNEAFF. This sequence joins TRBV2 and TRBJ1-1; no reliable D call. CDR1 and CDR2 (germline): SNHLY, FYNNEI. V was pared by 6 bases and J by 7 bases, with 12 bases between. The CDR3 is 12 amino acids. The full variable domain, in which reference TRBV2 and TRBJ1-1 provide the parts outside the CDR3, is EPEVTQTPSHQVTQMGQEVILRCVPISNHLYFYWYRQILGQKVEFLVSFYNNEISEKSEIFDDQFSVERPDGSNFTLKIRSTKLEDSAMYFCASRPPGNEAFFGQGTRLTVV.

The rearrangement links TRBV15 to TRBJ2-4; perhaps TRBD2 as D (5 bases). The CDR3 contains 15 residues. Germline V gene lookup returns CDR1 LNHNV and CDR2 YYDKDF (reference sequence). The germline V and J ends were trimmed by 0 bases and 8 bases, with 14 bases remaining between them. CDR3 DNA sequence: TGTGCCACCAGCAGAGATTGGCTTCCCGGGGACATTCAGTACTTC. Its protein product is CATSRDWLPGDIQYF.

Notes on this clone: The same CDR3 is also encoded by other DNA sequences in this sample. The chain combines TRBV10-1 with TRBJ2-3; 8 nucleotides match TRBD2. Germline trimming cut 6 bases from V and 4 bases from J; bases unmatched to any gene: 12. Germline V gene lookup returns CDR1 WNHNN and CDR2 SYGVQD (reference sequence). The CDR3 consists of 16 residues. The CDR3 bases are TGCGCCAGCAGCCACCCCGGGACTAGTGGGGCAGATACGCAGTATTTT. Amino acids: CASSHPGTSGADTQYF.

CDR3 in DNA: TGTGCCTGGAGTAATGGCGGAGAGATTCAAGAGACCCAGTACTTC. Protein sequence: CAWSNGGEIQETQYF. The chain joins TRBV30 to TRBJ2-5; no firm D call. CDR1 is GTSNPN and CDR2 is SVGIG in the germline V gene (reference sequence). Trimming took 2 bases from V and 2 from J, leaving 15 bases between them. CDR3 length equals 15 residues.

The chain is built from TRBV29-1 and TRBJ2-7, with D hard to call. CDR3 length: 13 amino acids. Germline V gene sequence: CDR1 SQVTM, CDR2 ANQGSEA. Deletions cut 7 bases from V and 5 bases from J, with 18 bases between. The CDR3: CSAERLAGHEQYF. Here the CDR3 DNA reads TGCAGCGCCGAAAGACTCGCCGGCCACGAGCAGTACTTC.

The gene calls are TRBV28 and TRBJ2-7; TRBD1 agrees at 7 bases. This CDR3 contains 15 residues. Trimming took 2 bases from V and 4 from J; bases not matched to a gene: 8. Looked up from germline, CDR1 is MDHEN and CDR2 is SYDVKM. This chain's CDR3 is CASSLKGTAGYEQYF. The CDR3 nucleotides read TGTGCCAGCAGTTTAAAGGGGACAGCAGGTTACGAGCAGTACTTC.

The V gene is TRBV30, the J gene TRBJ2-7; no reliable D call. The CDR3 loop spans 14 amino acids. Germline-derived CDR1 and CDR2 are GTSNPN and SVGIG (reference sequence). Trimming pared 3 bases from V and 2 bases from J, leaving 14 bases between. CDR3: CAWRHGRSPYEQYF. The CDR3 coding sequence is TGTGCCTGGAGGCACGGTCGTTCGCCCTACGAGCAGTACTTC.

This clone was found once. The chain couples TRBV5-1 to TRBJ1-1; D may be TRBD1 (6 bases). This CDR3 contains 14 residues. V was clipped by 5 bases and J by 3 bases, with 14 bases between them. Germline V gene lookup returns CDR1 SGHRS and CDR2 YFSETQ. CDR3 amino acids: CASSTPGHYTEAFF. Written as DNA, the CDR3 is TGCGCCAGCAGTACTCCGGGACACTACACTGAAGCTTTCTTT.

The chain couples TRBV30 to TRBJ1-6; 7 nucleotides align to TRBD1. This CDR3 is built from 13 residues. Losses at the gene ends were 6 bases for V and 7 bases for J; bases not matched to a gene: 6. The germline V gene has CDR1 GTSNPN and CDR2 SVGIG (reference sequence). The CDR3 nucleotides read TGTGCCTGCGACAGGGTACGGAATTCACCCCTCCACTTT. This codes for CACDRVRNSPLHF.

V usage is TRBV9 and J usage is TRBJ2-7; a weak D match, TRBD2 (7 bases). Deletions cut 2 bases from V and 5 bases from J, with 11 bases between. This CDR3 has 13 amino acids. Germline V CDR1 and CDR2: SGDLS, YYNGEE. The DNA for the CDR3 is TGTGCCAGCAGCGTGAGAGGGGGGGACGAGCAGTACTTC. The encoded protein is CASSVRGGDEQYF.

The chain employs TRBV29-1 and TRBJ1-1; D is perhaps TRBD1 (6 bases). Germline CDR1 is SQVTM and CDR2 is ANQGSEA. CDR3 length: 13 amino acids. V was trimmed by 1 base and J by 9 bases, leaving 15 bases between them. The CDR3 bases are TGCAGCGTTGAAGTGGGGGCAGGGACACAAGCTTTCTTT. As protein: CSVEVGAGTQAFF.

This clone was seen a single time. The chain carries TRBV5-1 and TRBJ2-2, with D possibly matching TRBD2 (6 bases). Germline CDR1 and CDR2: SGHRS and YFSETQ. V was shortened by 4 bases and J by 4 bases, with 14 bases between the two germline ends. This CDR3 is 15 amino acids long. For the CDR3, the DNA is TGCGCCAGCAGCCTGGGACTTCAGTCCACCGGGGAGCTGTTTTTT. The encoded protein is CASSLGLQSTGELFF. Full variable domain (rest looked up from reference TRBV5-1 and TRBJ2-2): KAGVTQTPRYLIKTRGQQVTLSCSPISGHRSVSWYQQTPGQGLQFLFEYFSETQRNKGNFPGRFSGRQFSNSRSEMNVSTLELGDSALYLCASSLGLQSTGELFFGEGSRLTVL.

A few counts support this clone. The rearrangement links TRBV4-1 to TRBJ1-5, with D possibly matching TRBD1 (5 bases). The V gene lost 1 base and the J gene lost 5 bases, with 9 bases spanning the gap. Germline loops: CDR1 MGHRA, CDR2 YSYEKL. The CDR3 consists of 14 residues. CDR3: CASSQAGGDQPQHF. The CDR3 nucleotides read TGCGCCAGCAGCCAAGCGGGGGGGGATCAGCCCCAGCATTTT.

This clone was picked up one time. This chain links TRBV28 with TRBJ2-3; maybe TRBD1 (5 bases). V dropped 7 bases and J dropped 4 bases, with 18 bases sitting between them. This CDR3 is built from 15 residues. Germline V gene sequence: CDR1 MDHEN, CDR2 SYDVKM. The CDR3 region is CASILQGSRADTQYF. The DNA for the CDR3 is TGTGCCAGCATTCTTCAGGGAAGTAGGGCAGATACGCAGTATTTT.

This clone came up a few times. This rearrangement joins TRBV4-1 to TRBJ2-3; 7 positions agree with TRBD2. The ends lost 0 bases at V and 5 bases at J; junction bases unmatched: 5. There are 15 residues in the CDR3. Germline loops: CDR1 MGHRA, CDR2 YSYEKL. CDR3 sequence reads: CASSQDLLAQDTQYF. DNA for the CDR3: TGCGCCAGCAGCCAAGATTTACTAGCGCAAGATACGCAGTATTTT.

V and J are TRBV7-9 and TRBJ2-5; possible D gene TRBD2, 5 bases. The CDR3 runs to 16 residues. Trimming shortened V by 4 bases and J by 3 bases, and 18 bases separated the two germline ends. The germline CDR1 and CDR2 sequences are SEHNR and FQNEAQ (reference sequence). This CDR3 reads CASSSFYGERKETQYF. The DNA for the CDR3 is TGTGCCAGCAGCTCATTTTATGGGGAGAGAAAAGAGACCCAGTACTTC.

The genes are TRBV30 and TRBJ1-5, with 7 bases identical to TRBD1. Germline values: CDR1 GTSNPN, CDR2 SVGIG (reference sequence). The CDR3 is made up of 14 amino acids. The junction had 4 bases not matched to a gene; V was cut back by 1 base and J by 4 bases. In DNA form, the CDR3 reads TGTGCCTGGAGTGCCGGACAGGCGAATCAGCCCCAGCATTTT. Translated: CAWSAGQANQPQHF. Using reference TRBV30 and TRBJ1-5 for the parts outside the CDR3, the full variable domain is SQTIHQWPATLVQPVGSPLSLECTVEGTSNPNLYWYRQAAGRGLQLLFYSVGIGQISSEVPQNLSASRPQDRQFILSSKKLLLSDSGFYLCAWSAGQANQPQHFGDGTRLSIL.

The chain links TRBV13 to TRBJ2-1, with 16 bases fitting TRBD2. CDR3 length equals 18 residues. Germline V gene data show CDR1 as PRHDT and CDR2 as FYEKMQ (reference sequence). V was pared by 5 bases and J by 7 bases, with 11 bases of the junction left unmatched. The CDR3 bases are TGTGCCAGCAGCCCCGGGACTAGCGGGAGGGCCCCCCGGAATGAGCAGTTCTTC. Translated, it gives CASSPGTSGRAPRNEQFF.

This clone was picked up one time. The gene calls are TRBV27 and TRBJ2-2; a weak D match, TRBD2 (6 bases). Germline assignment: CDR1 MNHEY and CDR2 SMNVEV (reference sequence). V was clipped by 2 bases and J by 0 bases, with 10 bases between them. This CDR3 has 16 amino acids. CDR3 DNA sequence: TGTGCCAGCAGTTTAGGCCTAGCGTCGAACACCGGGGAGCTGTTTTTT. Protein product: CASSLGLASNTGELFF.